The clone carrying this TCR beta chain was counted many times. Other nucleotide sequences from this sample produce the same CDR3. The data were obtained in a study of shared clonotypes between healthy human individuals. With CCR7-negative CD45RA+ TemRA cells, CD45RO+ cells were combined in CD8 memory. Some clones are missing from TCRdb's copy, which holds only in-frame ones; the method was immunoSEQ multiplex PCR. The sample records about 320,000 clones, 80% to 90% being singletons. V shed 3 bases and J 5 bases; nucleotides not matched to a gene: 3. CDR1 is MNHEY, CDR2 SVGAGI, per germline. The CDR3 totals 15 residues.

Sequenced input: memory CD8+ T cells sorted from blood. The subset was: CD45RO+ cells pooled with CCR7-negative TemRA cells. The chain joins TRBV6-5 to TRBJ2-2; the match to TRBD2 covers 10 bases. The sequence was collected from a young man in good health. CDR3 nucleotide sequence: TGTGCCAGCAGTTATTTAGCGGGAGGTACCGGGGAGCTGTTTTTT. Amino acids: CASSYLAGGTGELFF.